These T cell receptor beta chains were read from a single sample in a study of T cells in Graves' hyperthyroidism and ophthalmopathy. TCRdb itself ran the multiplex PCR reads through MiXCR, one entry per CDR3 protein. The repertoire holds around 620,000 distinct CDR3 sequences, with 13% to 15% as singletons. Sequences were obtained from blood. The receptors originated from a woman younger than 30 with Graves' ophthalmopathy. Each CDR3 is given without its conserved first and last residue.

cdr3_aa: ASSPFSGRWWQETQY
j_call: TRBJ2-5
v_call: TRBV18

cdr3_aa: ASSGQGTGNTIY
j_call: TRBJ1-3
v_call: TRBV18

cdr3_aa: ASSLGGGGPNTEAF
j_call: TRBJ1-1
v_call: TRBV28

cdr3_aa: ATSGGPNYGYT
j_call: TRBJ1-2
v_call: TRBV24-1

cdr3_aa: ASSYGLARPYNEQF
j_call: TRBJ2-1
v_call: TRBV12-3/TRBV12-4

cdr3_aa: ASSQDMTNIQY
j_call: TRBJ2-4
v_call: TRBV4-1

cdr3_aa: ASSQEGIAGGSTDTQY
j_call: TRBJ2-3
v_call: TRBV5-4

cdr3_aa: SVDTSGRGSYNEQF
j_call: TRBJ2-1
v_call: TRBV29-1

cdr3_aa: ASTFTGGEADTQY
j_call: TRBJ2-3
v_call: TRBV13

cdr3_aa: ASNPELGPREAF
j_call: TRBJ1-1
v_call: TRBV11-2

cdr3_aa: ASSWGGPNYGYT
j_call: TRBJ1-2
v_call: TRBV12-3/TRBV12-4

cdr3_aa: ASSYGSGYYEQY
j_call: TRBJ2-7
v_call: TRBV5-1

cdr3_aa: SVVSYRGSTDTQY
j_call: TRBJ2-3
v_call: TRBV29-1

cdr3_aa: ASSSGTGGYRGEQY
j_call: TRBJ2-7
v_call: TRBV5-1

cdr3_aa: ASSLGRFAGDEQY
j_call: TRBJ2-7
v_call: TRBV7-9

cdr3_aa: ASSSGQLQETQY
j_call: TRBJ2-5
v_call: TRBV28

cdr3_aa: ASSSRDRGTTDTQY
j_call: TRBJ2-3
v_call: TRBV7-9

cdr3_aa: ASSLAQGKGYT
j_call: TRBJ1-2
v_call: TRBV7-9

cdr3_aa: ASSRGGGSAGAFNQPQH
j_call: TRBJ1-5
v_call: TRBV28

cdr3_aa: ASSQDWTGNQPQH
j_call: TRBJ1-5
v_call: TRBV4-3

cdr3_aa: ASSSTSFPGNQPQH
j_call: TRBJ1-5
v_call: TRBV7-9

cdr3_aa: ASIREVGEQF
j_call: TRBJ2-1
v_call: TRBV6-1

cdr3_aa: ASSIEDDLYGYT
j_call: TRBJ1-2
v_call: TRBV19

cdr3_aa: ASSLWTSGRAVAYNEQF
j_call: TRBJ2-1
v_call: TRBV3-1

cdr3_aa: ASSPGTPGNIQY
j_call: TRBJ2-4
v_call: TRBV7-8

cdr3_aa: ASTIGTGGNTIY
j_call: TRBJ1-3
v_call: TRBV6-1

cdr3_aa: ASSFSRKQF
j_call: TRBJ2-1
v_call: TRBV12-3/TRBV12-4

cdr3_aa: ASSSPGQGGHEQY
j_call: TRBJ2-7
v_call: TRBV6-5

cdr3_aa: ASSERWWSYNSPLH
j_call: TRBJ1-6
v_call: TRBV2